Included here is one T cell receptor beta chain sequence, with context. Its binding antigen is unknown. Base qualities are missing; no much larger clone stands one base away. These data are taken from a study of immune evolution from preneoplasia to lung adenocarcinoma (dated by TCRdb to the early 2020s). In terms of the full investigation: No AAH lesions showed HLA loss of heterozygosity, compared with over 6% of AIS, 15% of MIA and roughly 35% of ADC lesions. The study combined immune gene expression, TCR sequencing and multiplex immunofluorescence to profile immune contexture across lung adenocarcinoma precursors and invasive adenocarcinoma. Resected precursor lesions (AAH, AIS, MIA) and invasive adenocarcinomas were compared with paired morphologically normal lung tissue. The sample size was set by how many specimens were available, not by a prior power calculation. Whole exome sequencing and methylation data from the same cohort of nodules were integrated with the immune data. A total of approximately 50 patients with pulmonary nodules who underwent surgical resection were included in the overall cohort. TCR sequencing data were obtained from under 55 patients. It was reported in the study that 85 to 120 samples were used for TCR sequencing. POLYSOLVER was used to infer class I HLA alleles from exome data, and LOHHLA was used to detect allele-specific HLA loss. Beyond this particular receptor, the publication reports: Normal lung had the highest top T cell clone frequencies, which appeared to decline progressively from AAH through AIS, MIA and invasive adenocarcinoma. Because every patient came from Japan and China, how well the results apply to Western populations was uncertain. The findings rested on association rather than direct causation, and larger cohorts with long-term follow-up and longitudinal biopsies were considered necessary. Normal lung showed the highest clonality, whereas later-stage lesions appeared to have higher T cell density and diversity but lower clonality. KRAS-mutant nodules showed the highest T cell clonality compared with EGFR-mutant or double wild-type lesions.

Patients underwent resection in Japan or China between the mid-2010s and the late 2010s. Two lung cancer pathologists independently confirmed the histologic diagnosis of each case on H&E slides. Macro-dissection after pathologic assessment enriched premalignant or tumor cells for nucleic acid extraction. DNA was isolated from FFPE tissue using the AllPrep DNA/RNA FFPE Kit. TCR beta CDR3 regions were sequenced from DNA using the immunoSEQ hsTCRbeta Kit. Turning to the authors' computational methods: TCR sequencing data were analysed with the ImmunoSEQ Analyzer. T cell clonality was calculated on productive rearrangements as 1 minus Pielou's evenness. To measure T cell diversity, the inverse Simpson index was applied to productive templates. T cell density was defined as TCR beta template counts normalized to usable DNA, with usable DNA estimated by amplifying and sequencing housekeeping genes. TCR metrics were compared across histologic stages using two-sided Kruskal-Wallis tests. TCRdb carries this immuneACCESS record with in-frame sequences only. Its versions omit some clonotypes, under half of them owing to an unresolved V gene in the studies checked, with the rest unexplained. Clonal size and the V and J genes are those of that table, whereas D and trimming came from the DNA. In all, the sample holds roughly 3,500 clones, and around 76% of those were seen once. 14% of the sample is taken by the ten largest.

The TCR sequence derives from a person aged 55-79 years with lung adenocarcinoma. The sequencing sample was made of FFPE minimally invasive lung adenocarcinoma tissue. In the paper's terms, the cell subset or site label means: micro-invasive lung adenocarcinoma (MIA).

The encoded CDR3 is CASSFNRDNPVPEQYF. The sequenced DNA: TGTGCCAGCAGCTTCAATCGGGACAACCCTGTCCCCGAGCAGTACTTC. In this chain, TRBV9 is recombined with TRBJ2-7; tentative D gene TRBD1, with 6 bases matching. Trimming takes 4 bases from V and 6 bases from J, and the germline ends sit 23 bases apart. The CDR3, from cysteine to phenylalanine, totals 16 residues. Here the CDR3 DNA is all that survives: 48 bases in frame from base 1. The germline V gene provides CDR1 SGDLS and CDR2 YYNGEE.